Each of the 3 T cell receptor beta chains below was sequenced from the same sample in a study of blood T cell repertoires in COVID-19. The data were produced by immunoSEQ multiplex PCR, yet TCRdb's version contains in-frame clones alone and is incomplete. Of 85,000 to 130,000 clones listed, roughly 82% are singletons. The sequenced sample was peripheral blood. All receptors derive from a man aged 60-69 years with acute or convalescent COVID-19.

V gene TRBV20-1 combines with J gene TRBJ2-7; unclear D gene. This CDR3 region has 12 residues. Germline-derived CDR1 and CDR2 are DFQATT and SNEGSKA (reference sequence). V was shortened by 3 bases and J by 5 bases, with 11 bases between the two germline ends. The CDR3 nucleotides read TGCAGTGCTAGTGACACTCTAGACGAGCAGTACTTC. Protein: CSASDTLDEQYF.

This clone was found once. The chain employs TRBV15 and TRBJ1-1; D call uncertain. The CDR3 is 14 amino acids. Germline CDR1 is LNHNV and CDR2 is YYDKDF (reference sequence). V lost 0 bases, J lost 8 bases, and 13 bases lay in between. The DNA for the CDR3 is TGTGCCACCAGCAGAGATCCAAAGAGGCAAGAAGCTTTCTTT. Protein sequence: CATSRDPKRQEAFF.

The rearrangement joins TRBV2 to TRBJ2-5; the match to TRBD2 covers 12 bases. This CDR3 comprises 15 residues. Germline assignment: CDR1 SNHLY and CDR2 FYNNEI. J gave up 3 bases and V 8 bases, and 7 bases lay outside the gene matches. In nucleotides, the CDR3 is TGTGCCAGCCGGGCCCGGACTAGCGGGGAAGAGACCCAGTACTTC. Its protein is CASRARTSGEETQYF.